These 9 T cell receptor beta chains originate from one sample sequenced in a study of T cells in Graves' hyperthyroidism and ophthalmopathy. The TCR beta CDR3 regions underwent amplification using RNA transcripts as the source. The HTBI primer set served for first-round RT-PCR of the TCR CDR3. Each CDR3 protein is one row after TCRdb ran MiXCR on the multiplex PCR reads. The sample carries hundreds of thousands of distinct CDR3 sequences, around 17% recorded once. Input material: blood. The receptors here all came from a woman younger than 30 with Graves' hyperthyroidism.

This clonotype was found many times. The chain has TRBV11-2 and TRBJ2-7, with 9 bases fitting TRBD1. The trim removed 5 bases at V and 0 bases at J, leaving 8 bases unmatched. This CDR3 comprises 16 residues. Germline loops: CDR1 SGHAT, CDR2 FQNNGV. The CDR3 loop is CASSIYRGRSSYEQYF. DNA for the CDR3: TGTGCCAGCAGCATCTACAGGGGGCGAAGCTCCTACGAGCAGTACTTC.

This clonotype has ten or more counts. V is TRBV20-1 and J is TRBJ1-5, with a tentative D call TRBD1 (6 bases). V gave up 0 bases and J gave up 6 bases, with 12 bases separating them. Germline V gene data show CDR1 as DFQATT and CDR2 as SNEGSKA (reference sequence). The CDR3 covers 14 residues. The CDR3 nucleotides are TGCAGTGCTAGAGATCCAGGGGTGTCTCAGCCCCAGCATTTT. Amino acids: CSARDPGVSQPQHF.

V usage is TRBV6-1 and J usage is TRBJ2-5; D is perhaps TRBD1 (5 bases). V lost 0 bases and J 4 bases, leaving 6 bases between the germline ends. The CDR3 sequence is 13 residues long. The germline CDR1 and CDR2 sequences are MNHNS and SASEGT. CDR3 coding DNA: TGTGCCAGCAGTGAAGCCGACAGAGAGACCCAGTACTTC. Translating it yields CASSEADRETQYF.

This clonotype has a handful of counts. The chain carries TRBV30 and TRBJ2-7; 11 nucleotides line up with TRBD2. V shed 0 bases and J 6 bases; nucleotides not matched to a gene: 1. The CDR3 has 13 amino acids. CDR1 and CDR2 (germline): GTSNPN, SVGIG (reference sequence). This CDR3 is CAWSVLAGVEQYF. The CDR3, as DNA: TGTGCCTGGAGTGTACTAGCGGGAGTCGAGCAGTACTTC. The full variable domain, with the rest looked up from reference TRBV30 and TRBJ2-7, is SQTIHQWPATLVQPVGSPLSLECTVEGTSNPNLYWYRQAAGRGLQLLFYSVGIGQISSEVPQNLSASRPQDRQFILSSKKLLLSDSGFYLCAWSVLAGVEQYFGPGTRLTVT.

This chain connects TRBV6-1 to TRBJ2-1; D not certain. The length of the CDR3 is 14 residues. Trimming removed 6 bases at V and 5 bases at J, with 14 bases between. The germline V gene encodes CDR1 MNHNS and CDR2 SASEGT. DNA for the CDR3: TGTGCCAGCAGGACTTATACACCTGACAATGAGCAGTTCTTC. Its protein is CASRTYTPDNEQFF.

The chain recombines TRBV11-2 with TRBJ2-1; 11 bases match TRBD2. Germline trimming cut 5 bases from V and 8 bases from J; bases unmatched to any gene: 11. There are 16 residues in the CDR3. Germline CDR1 and CDR2: SGHAT and FQNNGV. CDR3 coding DNA: TGTGCCAGCAGCCACCCCTTAGCGGGAGGGCTCGATGAGCAGTTCTTC. Residues: CASSHPLAGGLDEQFF.

This clonotype was seen at least ten times. This rearrangement joins TRBV12-3 or TRBV12-4 to TRBJ1-2; no definite D call. The germline V and J ends were trimmed by 6 bases and 0 bases, with 8 bases remaining between them. The CDR3 sequence is 13 residues long. CDR3 nucleotides: TGTGCCAGCAGCCCGGCCGCTAACTATGGCTACACCTTC. It specifies CASSPAANYGYTF.

This clonotype came up many times. This chain links TRBV24-1 with TRBJ2-3; tentative D call: TRBD1 (5 bases). Germline V gene sequence: CDR1 KGHDR, CDR2 SFDVKD. Trimming took off 5 bases at V and 5 bases at J, with 10 bases between the two ends. This CDR3 is built from 13 residues. The CDR3 DNA reads as TGTGCCACCAGTGGGGGCGCAGAAGATACGCAGTATTTT. Protein sequence: CATSGGAEDTQYF.

This clonotype has a count of ten or more. This chain joins TRBV7-2 and TRBJ1-2, with TRBD1 identical over 8 bases. CDR1 SGHTA and CDR2 FQGNSA come from the germline V gene. The CDR3 length is 12 residues. The V gene end was trimmed by 5 bases and the J gene end by 8 bases; junction bases not matched to a gene: 4. CDR3 region: CASSPTGEGYTF. The CDR3 DNA reads as TGTGCCAGCAGCCCGACAGGGGAGGGCTACACCTTC.